This T cell receptor beta chain was observed in a study of beta chain features in type 1 diabetes. About the research overall: Analysis included around 110,000,000 sorted cells drawn from all samples. Study observations and caveats: Shorter templates might be favored by PCR, equally in patients and controls. Type 1 diabetes patients showed fewer insertions and more deletions at VDJ junctions. Shortening that was moderate but significant affected the TCRB CDR3s of Type 1 diabetes patients in all four CD4+ subsets. Within patients, naive, central memory and Treg TCRB repertoires seemed more similar than within healthy donors.

A word on this clone: Its antigen remains unidentified.

The V gene's germline CDR1 is SGDLS and CDR2 YYNGEE. Trimming removed 0 bases at V and 2 bases at J, with 12 bases between. The CDR3 contains 16 residues. Reverse transcription of all isolated RNA meant that expressed TCRB transcripts were sequenced. Repertoires were generated with immunoSEQ multiplex PCR, while TCRdb's copy carries only in-frame clones and drops some. The sample carries about 340,000 clones, 13% recorded once. Specimen: naive CD4+ T cells from blood. The chain couples TRBV9 to TRBJ1-5, with TRBD1 as a possible D gene (6 bases). The sequence came from a woman under 30 with type 1 diabetes. CDR3 sequence (DNA): TGTGCCAGCAGCGTAGGGGCGGGGGGCGGCAATCAGCCCCAGCATTTT. It translates to CASSVGAGGGNQPQHF.